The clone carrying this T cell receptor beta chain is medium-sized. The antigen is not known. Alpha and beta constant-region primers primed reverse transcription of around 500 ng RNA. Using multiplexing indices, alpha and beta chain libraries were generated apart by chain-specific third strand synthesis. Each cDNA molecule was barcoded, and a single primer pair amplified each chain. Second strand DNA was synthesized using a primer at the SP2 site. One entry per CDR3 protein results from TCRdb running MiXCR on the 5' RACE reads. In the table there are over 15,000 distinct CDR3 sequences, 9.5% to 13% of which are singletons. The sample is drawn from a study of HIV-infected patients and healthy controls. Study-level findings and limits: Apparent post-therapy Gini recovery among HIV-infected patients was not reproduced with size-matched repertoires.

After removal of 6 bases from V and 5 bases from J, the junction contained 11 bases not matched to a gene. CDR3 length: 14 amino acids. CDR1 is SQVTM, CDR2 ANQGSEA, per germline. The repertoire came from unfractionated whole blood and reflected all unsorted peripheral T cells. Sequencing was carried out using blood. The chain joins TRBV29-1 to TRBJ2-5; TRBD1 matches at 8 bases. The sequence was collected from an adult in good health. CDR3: CSVARTGSFETQYF. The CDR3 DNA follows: TGCAGCGTGGCCCGGACAGGGTCTTTTGAGACCCAGTACTTC.